This entry lists 15 T cell receptor beta chains sequenced from one sample in a study of OX40 agonist ivuxolimab in advanced cancers. Sequenced by immunoSEQ multiplex PCR; TCRdb stores in-frame clones only, minus some. The sample holds 40,000 to 45,000 clones, 70% to 90% seen once. This sample comprised CD4+ or CD8+ T cells sorted from blood, obtained in a trial of the OX40 agonist ivuxolimab. These receptors originate from an adult with an advanced solid tumor such as melanoma, head and neck, liver or kidney cancer.

CDR3 bases: TGTGCCAGTAGTATATTTAGCGGGAGCGCAGATACGCAGTATTTT. Protein: CASSIFSGSADTQYF. The chain recombines TRBV19 with TRBJ2-3; 9 bases are shared with TRBD2. This CDR3 region has 15 residues. Trimming removed 2 bases from V and 4 bases from J; junction bases left unmatched: 4. Germline loops: CDR1 LNHDA, CDR2 SQIVND (reference sequence).

This chain connects TRBV5-1 to TRBJ1-6; 10 nucleotides agree with TRBD1. Germline assignment: CDR1 SGHRS and CDR2 YFSETQ. V was clipped by 3 bases and J by 5 bases; unmatched bases: 2. The CDR3 extends over 15 amino acids. The CDR3 is CASSYDRGHNSPLHF. As DNA, the CDR3 is TGCGCCAGCAGCTACGACAGGGGGCATAATTCACCCCTCCACTTT.

With regard to this clone: The same CDR3 arises from other DNA sequences in this sample as well. The rearrangement links TRBV30 to TRBJ2-7; the match to TRBD1 covers 10 bases. This CDR3 is 14 amino acids long. V shed 3 bases and J 3 bases; nucleotides not matched to a gene: 5. Germline CDR1 and CDR2: GTSNPN and SVGIG (reference sequence). The DNA for the CDR3 is TGTGCCTGGAGCCGGGACAGGGGTATCTACGAGCAGTACTTC. It codes for CAWSRDRGIYEQYF.

The chain uses TRBV5-1 and TRBJ1-5; no clear D gene. Trimming pared 4 bases from V and 7 bases from J, leaving 15 bases between. Per the germline V gene, CDR1 is SGHRS and CDR2 is YFSETQ. The CDR3 sequence is 14 residues long. The CDR3 DNA is TGCGCCAGCAGCCCGTGGGGTTTAAAGCAGCCCCAGCATTTT. Translated, it gives CASSPWGLKQPQHF.

The chain couples TRBV15 to TRBJ2-1; 12 positions agree with TRBD2. CDR1 is LNHNV and CDR2 is YYDKDF in the germline V gene (reference sequence). There are 15 residues in the CDR3. The ends lost 1 base at V and 10 bases at J; junction bases unmatched: 5. In DNA, the CDR3 is TGTGCCACCAGCAGAGCGGCTAGCGGGAGGGGAGAGCAGTTCTTC. It yields the protein CATSRAASGRGEQFF.

The V and J genes are TRBV7-9 and TRBJ2-1; no firm D call. V lost 3 bases, J lost 3 bases, and 9 bases lay in between. The CDR3 length is 14 residues. Germline V gives CDR1 SEHNR, CDR2 FQNEAQ (reference sequence). The CDR3 nucleotides read TGTGCCAGCAGCTTCACTACCTACTACAATGAGCAGTTCTTC. Its translation: CASSFTTYYNEQFF.

This clone was seen a handful of times. The chain links TRBV19 to TRBJ1-5; D unclear. The CDR3 is 16 residues long. Germline-derived CDR1 and CDR2 are LNHDA and SQIVND (reference sequence). Between the trimmed V and J ends, which lost 3 bases and 0 bases, there was a span of 12 bases. CDR3 bases: TGTGCCAGTAGTATGGACCAGCGTTATAGCAATCAGCCCCAGCATTTT. It codes for CASSMDQRYSNQPQHF.

This clone occurred a few times. J is TRBJ1-3 and V is TRBV9; 7 nucleotides align to TRBD1. V dropped 4 bases and J dropped 3; count of bases not matched to a gene: 7. There are 15 residues in the CDR3. Germline V gene sequence: CDR1 SGDLS, CDR2 YYNGEE. CDR3: CASSYGTAFGNTIYF. CDR3 in DNA: TGTGCCAGCAGCTATGGGACAGCCTTTGGAAACACCATATATTTT. Looking up the rest from reference TRBV9 and TRBJ1-3 gives the full variable domain: DSGVTQTPKHLITATGQRVTLRCSPRSGDLSVYWYQQSLDQGLQFLIQYYNGEERAKGNILERFSAQQFPDLHSELNLSSLELGDSALYFCASSYGTAFGNTIYFGEGSWLTVV.

Within the sample, this clone is medium-sized. V is TRBV18 and J is TRBJ2-1, with D possibly matching TRBD2 (6 bases). The CDR3 loop spans 16 amino acids. Looked up from germline, CDR1 is KGHSH and CDR2 is LQKENI. V lost 3 bases, J lost 4 bases, and 16 bases lay in between. The CDR3 DNA follows: TGTGCCAGCTCACCCGGGACTGCACGAACGTACAATGAGCAGTTCTTC. This translates into CASSPGTARTYNEQFF.

This clone was counted a single time. This chain connects TRBV18 to TRBJ2-2, with a weak D call TRBD1 (6 bases). The CDR3 is made up of 17 amino acids. The V end was cut by 2 bases, the J end by 4 bases, with 17 bases between. Germline CDR1 reads KGHSH; CDR2 reads LQKENI. CDR3 sequence (DNA): TGTGCCAGCTCACCAATCCTGACAGGTCGAGGCACCGGGGAGCTGTTTTTT. It encodes CASSPILTGRGTGELFF.

This clone has only one observation. V and J are TRBV28 and TRBJ1-3, with a weak D call TRBD1 (5 bases). The CDR3 is 16 amino acids. The germline V and J ends were trimmed by 4 bases and 0 bases, with 13 bases remaining between them. The germline V gene encodes CDR1 MDHEN and CDR2 SYDVKM. Here the CDR3 DNA reads TGTGCCAGCAGTTCCGAACAGGAGAGCTCTGGAAACACCATATATTTT. This gives the protein CASSSEQESSGNTIYF. Drawing the rest from reference TRBV28 and TRBJ1-3, the complete variable domain is DVKVTQSSRYLVKRTGEKVFLECVQDMDHENMFWYRQDPGLGLRLIYFSYDVKMKEKGDIPEGYSVSREKKERFSLILESASTNQTSMYLCASSSEQESSGNTIYFGEGSWLTVV.

The chain is built from TRBV6-6 and TRBJ2-1, with 10 positions matching TRBD2. The germline V gene encodes CDR1 MNHNY and CDR2 SVGAGI (reference sequence). The CDR3 length is 16 residues. Trimming cost V 7 bases and J 9 bases; bases outside gene matches: 15. CDR3 region: CASTWGLAGAVGEQFF. The CDR3 nucleotides are TGTGCCAGCACCTGGGGGCTAGCGGGAGCAGTAGGTGAGCAGTTCTTC.

This clone occurred once. The genes are TRBV11-3 and TRBJ2-3, with D unresolved. The ends were cut back, 5 bases at V and 8 bases at J, with 14 bases in the middle. The CDR3 loop spans 13 amino acids. Looked up from germline, CDR1 is SGHNT and CDR2 is YENEEA. As DNA, the CDR3 is TGTGCCAGCAGCCCAGATGGCATTGGTACGCAGTATTTT. Amino acids: CASSPDGIGTQYF.

The chain couples TRBV4-3 to TRBJ2-3, with TRBD2 identical over 7 bases. J lost 4 bases, V lost 1 base, and 14 bases had no gene match. Germline CDR1 is LGHNA and CDR2 is YSLEER. The CDR3 runs to 18 residues. The CDR3 DNA reads as TGCGCCAGCAGCCAAGGCCCCAGCTCGGGGGGAGCGGCAGATACGCAGTATTTT. Protein sequence: CASSQGPSSGGAADTQYF.

V gene TRBV5-4 combines with J gene TRBJ2-6; no reliable D call. Germline lookup yields CDR1 SGHNT and CDR2 YYREEE (reference sequence). This CDR3 has 15 amino acids. Trimming took off 0 bases at V and 0 bases at J, with 4 bases between the two ends. CDR3 protein: CASSLAPSGANVLTF. The CDR3 nucleotides are TGTGCCAGCAGCTTGGCCCCCTCTGGGGCCAACGTCCTGACTTTC. The full variable domain, completed using reference TRBV5-4 and TRBJ2-6, is ETGVTQSPTHLIKTRGQQVTLRCSSQSGHNTVSWYQQALGQGPQFIFQYYREEENGRGNFPPRFSGLQFPNYSSELNVNALELDDSALYLCASSLAPSGANVLTFGAGSRLTVL.